These 18 T cell receptor beta chains came from one sample sequenced in a study of T cells in Graves' hyperthyroidism and ophthalmopathy. Amplification yielded TCR beta CDR3 regions, with RNA transcripts as the source. Carried out on the TCR CDR3, a first-round RT-PCR used the HTBI primer set. TCRdb re-analysed the multiplex PCR reads in MiXCR, keeping a single row per CDR3 protein. Of under 750,000 distinct CDR3 sequences listed, around 19% are singletons. The sequencing sample was made of blood. Source of these receptors: a woman aged 50 to 60 with Graves' hyperthyroidism that later progressed to Graves' ophthalmopathy.

This clonotype has a handful of counts. This sequence joins TRBV4-1 and TRBJ1-3; the D gene is possibly TRBD1 (6 bases). This CDR3 contains 16 residues. The germline gives CDR1 MGHRA, CDR2 YSYEKL. Trimming cost V 4 bases and J 1 base, with 14 bases left between them. The DNA of the CDR3 is TGCGCCAGCAGCCCCCAAGGCAGGGGTTCTGGAAACACCATATATTTT. Encoded protein: CASSPQGRGSGNTIYF.

The chain joins TRBV6-1 to TRBJ1-5; D not resolved. CDR1 and CDR2 (germline): MNHNS, SASEGT. This CDR3 has 14 residues. Trimming took off 8 bases at V and 4 bases at J, with 15 bases between the two ends. As DNA, the CDR3 is TGTGCCAGCGCCTTACTGGCCAAGAATCAGCCCCAGCATTTT. Amino acids: CASALLAKNQPQHF.

This clonotype was counted many times. The rearrangement joins TRBV2 to TRBJ1-2, with unresolved D. The V and J ends lost 4 bases and 8 bases respectively, with 14 bases between them. The germline V gene has CDR1 SNHLY and CDR2 FYNNEI. This CDR3 is built from 13 residues. CDR3 sequence (DNA): TGTGCCAGCAGTGCGGCAGGTCTTTGGGGCTACACCTTC. Its protein product is CASSAAGLWGYTF.

V and J are TRBV3-1 and TRBJ2-2, with D possibly being TRBD1 (6 bases). Germline V CDR1 and CDR2: LGHDT, YNNKEL (reference sequence). Trimming cost V 3 bases and J 1 base, with 15 bases left between them. The CDR3 has 17 amino acids. The CDR3: CASSHSPRTENTGELFF. The CDR3, as DNA: TGTGCCAGCAGCCACTCCCCGCGGACAGAGAACACCGGGGAGCTGTTTTTT.

The J gene is TRBJ2-1, the V gene TRBV7-9; 8 nucleotides agree with TRBD2. Germline trimming cut 4 bases from V and 7 bases from J; bases unmatched to any gene: 18. Germline lookup yields CDR1 SEHNR and CDR2 FQNEAQ (reference sequence). The length of the CDR3 is 18 residues. The CDR3: CASSSPLKSSGVVNEQFF. DNA of the CDR3: TGTGCCAGCAGCTCCCCCTTGAAGAGTAGCGGGGTAGTAAATGAGCAGTTCTTC.

V is TRBV5-1 and J is TRBJ1-6; no clear D gene. V was pared by 1 base and J by 6 bases, with 11 bases between. In germline, CDR1 is SGHRS, CDR2 YFSETQ. The CDR3 contains 15 residues. DNA of the CDR3: TGCGCCAGCAGCTTGATGCAGGAAGCTAATTCACCCCTCCACTTT. It is translated as CASSLMQEANSPLHF.

This clonotype has ten or more counts. The chain uses TRBV12-3 or TRBV12-4 and TRBJ2-3, with TRBD2 matching 9 bases. With 7 bases clipped from V and 8 bases from J, the junction kept 22 bases outside the gene matches. This CDR3 comprises 18 residues. DNA for the CDR3: TGTGCCAGCATAATAAGGGGTAGCGGGGGACCATCCGTCGGTACGCAGTATTTT. It encodes CASIIRGSGGPSVGTQYF.

The chain employs TRBV15 and TRBJ1-1; D is uncertain. Trimming left V 3 bases short and J 1 base short, with 9 bases between. Germline CDR1 is LNHNV and CDR2 is YYDKDF (reference sequence). This CDR3 is 14 amino acids long. The CDR3 DNA reads as TGTGCCACCAGCAGCAGGACGGGGAACACTGAAGCTTTCTTT. Translation gives CATSSRTGNTEAFF.

This clonotype was counted many times. This chain links TRBV5-1 with TRBJ2-3, with TRBD2 matching 9 bases. V was clipped by 0 bases and J by 1 base; unmatched bases: 3. CDR1 SGHRS and CDR2 YFSETQ come from the germline V gene. This CDR3 contains 16 residues. CDR3 loop: CASSLVPSGGTDTQYF. For the CDR3, the DNA is TGCGCCAGCAGCTTGGTTCCTAGCGGGGGCACAGATACGCAGTATTTT.

This clonotype was counted a few times. A read error is possible here, since a much larger clone lies one base away. The chain links TRBV7-6 to TRBJ2-1; TRBD2 aligns across 10 bases. After removal of 3 bases from V and 4 bases from J, the junction contained 0 bases not matched to a gene. CDR3 size: 14 residues. Germline lookup yields CDR1 SGHVS and CDR2 FNYEAQ. The chain's CDR3 is CASSFSGGYNEQFF. The DNA of the CDR3 is TGTGCCAGCAGCTTTAGCGGGGGGTACAATGAGCAGTTCTTC.

This clonotype was found a few times. The gene calls are TRBV24-1 and TRBJ1-2; D is unclear. Trimming left V 4 bases short and J 5 bases short, with 7 bases between. Germline V CDR1 and CDR2: KGHDR, SFDVKD. The CDR3 has 12 residues. CDR3 protein: CATSDSGYGYTF. DNA for the CDR3: TGTGCCACCAGTGACTCGGGGTATGGCTACACCTTC.

The rearrangement uses TRBV7-6 and TRBJ1-1; a possible D gene is TRBD1 (6 bases). V dropped 5 bases and J dropped 1 base, with 14 bases sitting between them. The CDR3 extends over 15 amino acids. Germline CDR1 SGHVS, CDR2 FNYEAQ. CDR3 protein: CASSTPGHRNTEAFF. DNA for the CDR3: TGTGCCAGCAGCACTCCGGGACACAGGAACACTGAAGCTTTCTTT.

This clonotype was counted ten times or more. The J gene is TRBJ1-1, the V gene TRBV27; TRBD1 might be the D (6 bases). CDR1 and CDR2 (germline): MNHEY, SMNVEV (reference sequence). The CDR3 length is 13 residues. V dropped 9 bases and J dropped 4 bases, with 15 bases sitting between them. The CDR3 protein is CASRPQGSTEAFF. As DNA, the CDR3 is TGTGCCAGTCGGCCGCAGGGGAGCACTGAAGCTTTCTTT.

The chain recombines TRBV6-1 with TRBJ1-1; possible D gene TRBD1, 5 bases. Germline CDR1 reads MNHNS; CDR2 reads SASEGT. V was clipped by 8 bases and J by 3 bases, with 19 bases between them. CDR3 length equals 15 residues. The CDR3 nucleotides are TGTGCCAGCCCGAGCAGGAAGGGGCCGGACACTGAAGCTTTCTTT. Encoded protein: CASPSRKGPDTEAFF.

At least ten counts were recorded for this clonotype. J is TRBJ2-5 and V is TRBV2; 8 bases are a match to TRBD2. CDR1 is SNHLY and CDR2 is FYNNEI in the germline V gene. The CDR3 sequence is 14 residues long. V lost 7 bases to trimming and J lost 5 bases; unmatched junction nucleotides: 9. The CDR3 spells CASTYGGVRETQYF. DNA of the CDR3: TGTGCCAGCACTTACGGGGGGGTACGGGAGACCCAGTACTTC.

The chain recombines TRBV10-3 with TRBJ2-3; D is ambiguous. The length of the CDR3 is 15 residues. The ends were cut back, 3 bases at V and 4 bases at J, with 14 bases in the middle. Germline CDR1 is ENHRY and CDR2 is SYGVKD. CDR3 sequence: CAISDRNSRPDTQYF. Here the CDR3 DNA reads TGTGCCATCAGTGATCGGAACTCCCGGCCAGATACGCAGTATTTT.

This clonotype was seen more than once but under ten times. The genes are TRBV20-1 and TRBJ1-2, with unresolved D. This CDR3 contains 14 residues. In germline, CDR1 is DFQATT, CDR2 SNEGSKA (reference sequence). The V end was cut by 4 bases, the J end by 4 bases, with 16 bases between. The CDR3 protein is CSANSDTRLYGYTF. In DNA, the CDR3 is TGCAGTGCTAACTCTGACACCCGCCTCTATGGCTACACCTTC.

V and J are TRBV7-9 and TRBJ2-7, with 12 bases aligning to TRBD2. The CDR3 totals 15 residues. Per the germline V gene, CDR1 is SEHNR and CDR2 is FQNEAQ (reference sequence). Germline trimming cut 3 bases from V and 3 bases from J; bases unmatched to any gene: 3. The CDR3 spells CASSLGLAGGYEQYF. As DNA, the CDR3 is TGTGCCAGCAGCTTGGGACTAGCGGGCGGCTACGAGCAGTACTTC. The complete variable domain, with remaining parts taken from reference TRBV7-9 and TRBJ2-7, reads DTGVSQNPRHKITKRGQNVTFRCDPISEHNRLYWYRQTLGQGPEFLTYFQNEAQLEKSRLLSDRFSAERPKGSFSTLEIQRTEQGDSAMYLCASSLGLAGGYEQYFGPGTRLTVT.